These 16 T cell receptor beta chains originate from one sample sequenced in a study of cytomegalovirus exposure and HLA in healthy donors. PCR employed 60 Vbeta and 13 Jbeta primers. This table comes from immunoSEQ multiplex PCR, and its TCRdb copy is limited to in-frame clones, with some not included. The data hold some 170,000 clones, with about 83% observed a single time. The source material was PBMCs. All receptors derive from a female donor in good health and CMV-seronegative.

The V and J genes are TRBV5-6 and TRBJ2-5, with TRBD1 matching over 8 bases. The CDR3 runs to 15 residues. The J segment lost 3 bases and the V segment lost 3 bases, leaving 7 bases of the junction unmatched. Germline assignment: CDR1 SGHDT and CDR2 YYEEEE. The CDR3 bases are TGTGCCAGCAGCTGGTCAGGGGGCGTAAAAGAGACCCAGTACTTC. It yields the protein CASSWSGGVKETQYF.

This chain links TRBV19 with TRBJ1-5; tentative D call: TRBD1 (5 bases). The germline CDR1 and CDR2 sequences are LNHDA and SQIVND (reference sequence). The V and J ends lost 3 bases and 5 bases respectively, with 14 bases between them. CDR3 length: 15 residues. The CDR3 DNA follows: TGTGCCAGTAGTATCCCCCCGGCAGGGTATCAGCCCCAGCATTTT. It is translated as CASSIPPAGYQPQHF.

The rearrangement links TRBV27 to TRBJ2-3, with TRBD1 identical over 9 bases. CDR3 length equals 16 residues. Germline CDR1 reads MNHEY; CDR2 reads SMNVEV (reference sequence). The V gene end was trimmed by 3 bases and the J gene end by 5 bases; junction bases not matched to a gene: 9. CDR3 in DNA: TGTGCCAGCAGTTTCCTACAGGGGGCGACAAAAGATACGCAGTATTTT. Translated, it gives CASSFLQGATKDTQYF.

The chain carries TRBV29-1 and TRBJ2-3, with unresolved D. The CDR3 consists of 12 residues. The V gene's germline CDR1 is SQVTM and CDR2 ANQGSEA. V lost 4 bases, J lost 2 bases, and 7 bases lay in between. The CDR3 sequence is CSVGLYTDTQYF. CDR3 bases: TGCAGCGTTGGACTTTACACAGATACGCAGTATTTT.

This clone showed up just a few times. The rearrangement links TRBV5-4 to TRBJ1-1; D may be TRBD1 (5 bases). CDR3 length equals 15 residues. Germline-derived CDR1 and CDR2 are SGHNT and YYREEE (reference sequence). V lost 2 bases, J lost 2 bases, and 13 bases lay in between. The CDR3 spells CASSFRGGVNTEAFF. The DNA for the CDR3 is TGTGCCAGCAGCTTCCGCGGGGGTGTAAACACTGAAGCTTTCTTT.

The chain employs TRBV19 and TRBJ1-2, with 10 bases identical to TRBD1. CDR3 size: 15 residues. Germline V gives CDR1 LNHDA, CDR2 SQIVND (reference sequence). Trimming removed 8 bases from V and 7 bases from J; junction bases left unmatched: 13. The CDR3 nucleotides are TGTGCCAGTCCGACACCCGACAGGGGGCAAAGTGGCTACACCTTC. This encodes CASPTPDRGQSGYTF.

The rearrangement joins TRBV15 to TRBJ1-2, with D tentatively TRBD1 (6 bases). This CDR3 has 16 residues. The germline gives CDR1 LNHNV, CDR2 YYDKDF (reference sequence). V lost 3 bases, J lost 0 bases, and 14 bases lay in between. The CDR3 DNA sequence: TGTGCCACCAGCAGGGGGGACAACCAACCTAACTATGGCTACACCTTC. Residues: CATSRGDNQPNYGYTF.

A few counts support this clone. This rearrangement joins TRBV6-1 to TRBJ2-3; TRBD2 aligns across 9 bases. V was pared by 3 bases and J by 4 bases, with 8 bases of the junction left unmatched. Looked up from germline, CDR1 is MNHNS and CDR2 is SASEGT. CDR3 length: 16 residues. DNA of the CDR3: TGTGCCAGCAGTGATGTGGCGGGGGGGCGGCCAGATACGCAGTATTTT. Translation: CASSDVAGGRPDTQYF.

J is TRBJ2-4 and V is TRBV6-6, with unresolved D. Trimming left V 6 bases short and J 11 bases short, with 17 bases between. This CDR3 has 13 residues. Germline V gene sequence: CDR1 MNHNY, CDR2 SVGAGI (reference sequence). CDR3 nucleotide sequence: TGTGCCAGCAGGCCCCAAACGGTTCAGGTTCAGTACTTC. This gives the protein CASRPQTVQVQYF.

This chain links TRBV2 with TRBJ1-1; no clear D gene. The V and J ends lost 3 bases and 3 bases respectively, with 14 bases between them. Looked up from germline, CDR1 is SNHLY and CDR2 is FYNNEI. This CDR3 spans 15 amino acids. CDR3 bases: TGTGCCAGCAGTGACCGGGGTCTAATGTACACTGAAGCTTTCTTT. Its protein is CASSDRGLMYTEAFF.

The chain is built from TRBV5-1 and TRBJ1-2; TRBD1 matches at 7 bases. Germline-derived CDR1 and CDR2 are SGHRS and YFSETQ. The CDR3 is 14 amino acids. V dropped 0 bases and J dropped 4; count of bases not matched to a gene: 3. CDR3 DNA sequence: TGCGCCAGCAGCTTGGAGGGACAGTCCTATGGCTACACCTTC. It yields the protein CASSLEGQSYGYTF.

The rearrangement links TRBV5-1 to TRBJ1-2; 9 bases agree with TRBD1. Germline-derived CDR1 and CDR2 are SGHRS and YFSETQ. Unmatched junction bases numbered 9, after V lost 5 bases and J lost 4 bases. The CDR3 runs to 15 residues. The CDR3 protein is CASSNIGQGFYGYTF. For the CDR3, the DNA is TGCGCCAGCAGTAATATCGGACAGGGGTTCTATGGCTACACCTTC.

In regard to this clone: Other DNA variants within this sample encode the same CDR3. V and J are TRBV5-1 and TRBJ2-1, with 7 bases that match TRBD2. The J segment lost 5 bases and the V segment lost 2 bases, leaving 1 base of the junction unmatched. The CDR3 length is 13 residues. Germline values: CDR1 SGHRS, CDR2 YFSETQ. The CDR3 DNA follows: TGCGCCAGCAGCTTTGGGGGGGACAATGAGCAGTTCTTC. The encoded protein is CASSFGGDNEQFF.

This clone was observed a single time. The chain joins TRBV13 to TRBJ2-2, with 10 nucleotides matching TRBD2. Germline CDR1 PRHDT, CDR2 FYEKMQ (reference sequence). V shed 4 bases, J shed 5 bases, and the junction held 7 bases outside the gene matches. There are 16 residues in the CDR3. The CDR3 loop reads CASSSIGLAATGELFF. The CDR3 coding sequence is TGTGCCAGCAGCTCCATAGGACTAGCGGCGACCGGGGAGCTGTTTTTT.

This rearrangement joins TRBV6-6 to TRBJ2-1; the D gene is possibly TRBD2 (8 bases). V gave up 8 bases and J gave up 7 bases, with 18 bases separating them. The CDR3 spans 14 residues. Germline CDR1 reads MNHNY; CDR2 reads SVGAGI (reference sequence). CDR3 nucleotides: TGTGCCAGCGGTAAGACAGGGACTAGGAATGAGCAGTTCTTC. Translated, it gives CASGKTGTRNEQFF.

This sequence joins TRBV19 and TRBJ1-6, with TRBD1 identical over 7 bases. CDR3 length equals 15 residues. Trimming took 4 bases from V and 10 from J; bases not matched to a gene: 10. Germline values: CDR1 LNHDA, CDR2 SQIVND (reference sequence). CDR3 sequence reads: CASSTPTGLGSPLHF. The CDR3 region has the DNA TGTGCCAGTAGTACCCCGACAGGGTTGGGGTCACCCCTCCACTTT.